One and the same sample provided the 14 T cell receptor beta chains below, sequenced in a study of blood T cell repertoires in COVID-19. Sequencing used immunoSEQ multiplex PCR; TCRdb keeps in-frame clones, though not all of them. The sample includes roughly 250,000 clones, 88% seen only once; the top ten take around 1.2%. The sequenced material came from PBMCs or T cells enriched from blood (not recorded which). These receptors came from a middle-aged woman with acute COVID-19.

This chain uses TRBV6-2 or TRBV6-3 with TRBJ2-7; TRBD2 agrees at 8 bases. Germline assignment: CDR1 MNHEY and CDR2 SVGEGT. J gave up 2 bases and V 2 bases, and 14 bases lay outside the gene matches. The CDR3 covers 18 residues. Written as DNA, the CDR3 is TGTGCCAGCAGTTACGCTGTTCGGGAGGGCCGAACTGCCTACGAGCAGTACGTC. Amino acid sequence: CASSYAVREGRTAYEQYV.

This sequence joins TRBV18 and TRBJ1-1, with D possibly being TRBD1 (5 bases). CDR1 is KGHSH and CDR2 is LQKENI in the germline V gene. There are 16 residues in the CDR3. V shed 5 bases and J shed 3 bases, with 19 bases lying between them. DNA for the CDR3: TGTGCCAGCTCAGTCCGACAGTTATTGTCGGACACTGAAGCTTTCTTT. Translated: CASSVRQLLSDTEAFF.

The rearrangement uses TRBV7-2 and TRBJ1-4; D is ambiguous. V was cut by 3 bases and J by 14 bases, with 25 bases left in between. This CDR3 contains 16 residues. CDR1 and CDR2 (germline): SGHTA, FQGNSA. Written as DNA, the CDR3 is TGTGCCAGCAGCTTTCTAGCCTCAACTAATGAGTTGGGGCTGTTTTTT. Encoded protein: CASSFLASTNELGLFF.

The chain links TRBV3-1 (or the pseudogene TRBV3-2) to TRBJ2-2; possibly TRBD1 for D (6 bases). V was pared by 3 bases and J by 6 bases, with 14 bases between. The CDR3 is 15 amino acids. In germline, CDR1 is LGHDT, CDR2 YNNKEL (reference sequence). The CDR3 DNA is TGTGCCAGCAGCCACTTAACCCCAGGGGCCGGGGAGCTGTTTTTT. This translates into CASSHLTPGAGELFF.

V usage is TRBV7-8 and J usage is TRBJ1-1; 12 bases align to TRBD1. Germline loops: CDR1 SGHVS, CDR2 FQNEAQ. This CDR3 has 19 amino acids. Trimming cost V 4 bases and J 5 bases; bases outside gene matches: 17. This CDR3 reads CASSSRIPGQGARRTEAFF. DNA for the CDR3: TGTGCCAGCAGCTCGAGAATCCCGGGACAGGGGGCGCGACGGACTGAAGCTTTCTTT.

The chain joins TRBV5-1 to TRBJ2-7; 9 bases fit TRBD1. The germline gives CDR1 SGHRS, CDR2 YFSETQ. Trimming at V came to 1 base and at J to 4 bases, leaving 3 bases not matched to a gene. The CDR3 spans 14 residues. For the CDR3, the DNA is TGCGCCAGCAGCTTGACAGGGGGCGAGTACGAGCAGTACTTC. Its protein is CASSLTGGEYEQYF.

The chain combines TRBV15 with TRBJ2-3; 11 nucleotides agree with TRBD2. Trimming at V came to 3 bases and at J to 10 bases, leaving 12 bases not matched to a gene. This CDR3 is built from 16 residues. Germline-derived CDR1 and CDR2 are LNHNV and YYDKDF (reference sequence). The CDR3 is CATSSRLAGLKVAQYF. DNA of the CDR3: TGTGCCACCAGCAGCCGACTAGCGGGATTGAAAGTTGCGCAGTATTTT.

The rearrangement uses TRBV6-5 and TRBJ2-2; D unclear. The length of the CDR3 is 15 residues. Germline values: CDR1 MNHEY, CDR2 SVGAGI. V lost 7 bases and J 1 base, leaving 13 bases between the germline ends. CDR3 protein: CASTRGTQNTGELFF. The CDR3 DNA reads TGTGCCAGCACTCGCGGAACTCAGAACACCGGGGAGCTGTTTTTT.

This chain connects TRBV7-9 to TRBJ1-4, with a tentative D call TRBD1 (6 bases). Germline lookup yields CDR1 SEHNR and CDR2 FQNEAQ (reference sequence). Trimming took 7 bases from V and 4 from J, leaving 13 bases between them. The CDR3 sequence is 14 residues long. CDR3: CASKPQGINEKLFF. The CDR3 coding sequence is TGTGCCAGCAAGCCCCAGGGGATTAATGAAAAACTGTTTTTT.

The chain carries TRBV7-2 and TRBJ1-1; weak D call: TRBD1 (5 bases). CDR3 length: 13 residues. Trimming stripped 5 bases from V and 7 bases from J, with 14 bases between. Germline-derived CDR1 and CDR2 are SGHTA and FQGNSA. CDR3 in amino acids: CASSVESGREAFF. The CDR3 bases are TGTGCCAGCAGCGTAGAATCAGGGCGTGAAGCTTTCTTT.

This chain connects TRBV15 to TRBJ1-1; possible D gene TRBD1, 5 bases. The CDR3 is made up of 14 amino acids. Germline V gene lookup returns CDR1 LNHNV and CDR2 YYDKDF (reference sequence). V lost 0 bases and J 13 bases, leaving 18 bases between the germline ends. Here the CDR3 DNA reads TGTGCCACCAGCAGAGATCAAGTAGGAGACAGATATTTCTTT. Translating gives CATSRDQVGDRYFF.

This rearrangement joins TRBV9 to TRBJ2-7; D is ambiguous. Deletions cut 4 bases from V and 7 bases from J, with 15 bases between. The V gene's germline CDR1 is SGDLS and CDR2 YYNGEE. The length of the CDR3 is 13 residues. The CDR3: CASSLGDQTEQYV. In DNA, the CDR3 is TGTGCCAGCAGCTTAGGAGATCAGACAGAGCAGTACGTC.

The chain links TRBV10-1 to TRBJ1-3; tentative D call: TRBD1 (5 bases). Germline assignment: CDR1 WNHNN and CDR2 SYGVQD (reference sequence). CDR3 length equals 15 residues. The germline V and J ends were trimmed by 3 bases and 7 bases, with 16 bases remaining between them. The CDR3 protein is CASSDPSQGGNTIYF. CDR3 in DNA: TGCGCCAGCAGTGACCCATCGCAGGGTGGTAACACCATATATTTT.

This chain joins TRBV28 and TRBJ2-1, with D hard to call. The CDR3 spans 14 residues. Per germline, CDR1 MDHEN and CDR2 SYDVKM. Trimming pared 4 bases from V and 4 bases from J, leaving 11 bases between. CDR3 sequence: CASSSPPAYNEQFF. The CDR3 region has the DNA TGTGCCAGCAGTTCCCCCCCAGCGTACAATGAGCAGTTCTTC.